This T cell receptor beta chain stems from a study of graft-versus-host responses after intestinal transplantation. Study summary: As for transplant type, recipients had multivisceral, liver-intestinal, or isolated intestinal grafts. The study gave all recipients anti-thymocyte globulin induction, then tacrolimus and steroids for 2 to 3 years. Study outcomes and limitations: Within the allografts of patients who had graft-donor T cell macrochimerism, graft-versus-host to host-versus-graft clonal ratios were high. The authors found GvH clones in recipient marrow, some appearing first in ileum or blood.

Profiling relied on immunoSEQ multiplex PCR, and the TCRdb table lists in-frame clones only, not all of them. Altogether tens of thousands of clones are present, 90% to 95% being singletons, with the ten largest covering around 0.21%. There are 16 residues in the CDR3. V was clipped by 7 bases and J by 4 bases, with 23 bases between them. The germline gives CDR1 SGHNT, CDR2 YYREEE (reference sequence). For this clone: Its target is not known.

The sequencing used unstimulated CD8+ T cells sorted from spleen or lymph node cells, collected before transplant. This sequence joins TRBV5-4 and TRBJ1-2; D is uncertain. This TCR came from a human donor who was the organ donor for an intestinal transplant. The DNA for the CDR3 is TGTGCCAGCGTTATGCGCGTACCAGGAAAGATCTATGGCTACACCTTC. Its translation is CASVMRVPGKIYGYTF. Complete variable domain (other parts from reference TRBV5-4 and TRBJ1-2): ETGVTQSPTHLIKTRGQQVTLRCSSQSGHNTVSWYQQALGQGPQFIFQYYREEENGRGNFPPRFSGLQFPNYSSELNVNALELDDSALYLCASVMRVPGKIYGYTFGSGTRLTVV.